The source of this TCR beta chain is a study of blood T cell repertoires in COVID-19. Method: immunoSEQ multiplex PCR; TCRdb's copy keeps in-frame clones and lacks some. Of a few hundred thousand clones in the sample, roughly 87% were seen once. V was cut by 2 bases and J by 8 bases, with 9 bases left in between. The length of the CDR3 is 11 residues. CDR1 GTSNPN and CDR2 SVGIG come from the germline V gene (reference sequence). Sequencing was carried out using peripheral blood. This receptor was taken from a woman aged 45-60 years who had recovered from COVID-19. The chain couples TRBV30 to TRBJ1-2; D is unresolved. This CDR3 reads CAWSSGSGYTF. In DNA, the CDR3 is TGTGCCTGGAGTTCGGGGAGCGGCTACACCTTC. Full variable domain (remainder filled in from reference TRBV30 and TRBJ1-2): SQTIHQWPATLVQPVGSPLSLECTVEGTSNPNLYWYRQAAGRGLQLLFYSVGIGQISSEVPQNLSASRPQDRQFILSSKKLLLSDSGFYLCAWSSGSGYTFGSGTRLTVV.